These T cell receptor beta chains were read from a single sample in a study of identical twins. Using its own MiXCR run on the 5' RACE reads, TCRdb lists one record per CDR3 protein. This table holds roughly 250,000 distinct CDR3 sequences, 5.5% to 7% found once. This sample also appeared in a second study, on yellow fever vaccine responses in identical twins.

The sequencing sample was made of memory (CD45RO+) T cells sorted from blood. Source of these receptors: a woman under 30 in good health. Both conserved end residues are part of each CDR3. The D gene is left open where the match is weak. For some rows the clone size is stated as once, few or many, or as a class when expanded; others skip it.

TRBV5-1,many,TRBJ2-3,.,CASSPEDLTDTQYF,TGCGCCAGCAGTCCCGAGGACCTTACAGATACGCAGTATTTT
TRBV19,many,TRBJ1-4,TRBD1,CASSTRQGATNEKLFF,TGTGCCAGTAGTACCAGACAGGGGGCAACTAATGAAAAACTGTTTTTT
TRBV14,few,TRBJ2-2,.,CASTPGGFFYSGELFF,TGTGCCAGCACGCCTGGAGGGTTTTTTTATTCCGGGGAGCTGTTTTTT
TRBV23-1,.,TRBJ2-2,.,CASSQTIGCFF,TGCGCCAGCAGTCAAACGATCGGCTGTTTTTTT
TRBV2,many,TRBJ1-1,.,CASSDPRNTEAFF,TGTGCCAGCAGTGACCCCCGGAACACTGAAGCTTTCTTT
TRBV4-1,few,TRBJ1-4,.,CASSRQQGTNEKLFF,TGCGCCAGCAGCCGACAGCAGGGGACTAATGAAAAACTGTTTTTT
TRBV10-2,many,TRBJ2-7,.,CASWGGRVEQYF,TGCGCCAGCTGGGGGGGCAGGGTCGAGCAGTACTTC
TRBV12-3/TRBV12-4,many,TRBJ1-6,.,CASGESGNSPLHF,TGTGCCAGCGGAGAATCAGGGAATTCACCCCTCCACTTT
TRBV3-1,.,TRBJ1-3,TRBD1,CASTDRSSGNTIYF,TGTGCCAGCACGGACAGGTCCTCTGGAAACACCATATATTTT
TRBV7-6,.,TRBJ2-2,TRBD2,CASSLEGLGLGPTGELFF,TGTGCCAGCAGCTTAGAGGGCTTGGGACTAGGCCCTACCGGGGAGCTGTTTTTT
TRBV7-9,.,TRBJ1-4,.,CASSTDGATNEKLFF,TGTGCCAGCAGCACAGACGGTGCAACTAATGAAAAACTGTTTTTT
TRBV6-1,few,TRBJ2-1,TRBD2,CASRWAREGHEQFF,TGTGCCAGCAGGTGGGCCAGGGAGGGCCATGAGCAGTTCTTC
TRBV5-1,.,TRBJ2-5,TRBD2,CASSPGLAGSRETQYF,TGCGCCAGCAGCCCGGGACTAGCGGGGAGTCGGGAGACCCAGTACTTC
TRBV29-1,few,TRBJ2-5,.,CSVRADARQGETQYF,TGCAGCGTCCGGGCGGATGCCAGACAAGGGGAGACCCAGTACTTC
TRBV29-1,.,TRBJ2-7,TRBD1,CSGGQGTYEQYF,TGCAGCGGGGGACAGGGAACCTACGAGCAGTACTTC
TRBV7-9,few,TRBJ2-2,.,CASRPTTDSFTGELFF,TGTGCCAGCAGGCCAACTACTGACAGTTTCACCGGGGAGCTGTTTTTT
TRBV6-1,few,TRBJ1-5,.,CASSGQGYSNQPQHF,TGTGCCAGCAGCGGTCAGGGATATAGCAATCAGCCCCAGCATTTT
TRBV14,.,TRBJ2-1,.,CASSPLGLPNLNEQFF,TGTGCCAGCAGCCCCCTCGGGCTCCCCAACTTGAATGAGCAGTTCTTC
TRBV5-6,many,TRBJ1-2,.,CASTRLPNYGYTF,TGTGCCAGCACCCGTCTGCCTAACTATGGCTACACCTTC
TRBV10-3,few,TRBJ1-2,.,CAISELFDGYTF,TGTGCCATCAGTGAGCTATTCGATGGCTACACCTTC
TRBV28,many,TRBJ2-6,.,CASSFDLSGANVLTF,TGTGCCAGCAGTTTTGACCTCTCTGGGGCCAACGTCCTGACTTTC
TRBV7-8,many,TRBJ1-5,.,CASSYTRDSKNQHF,TGTGCCAGCAGCTATACCAGGGATAGCAAGAACCAGCATTTT
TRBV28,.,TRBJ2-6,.,CASIGQPSSGANVLTF,TGTGCCAGCATTGGACAACCAAGCTCTGGGGCCAACGTCCTGACTTTC
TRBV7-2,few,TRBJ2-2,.,CASSWIGQGGSGELFF,TGTGCCAGCAGCTGGATTGGGCAGGGGGGATCCGGGGAGCTGTTTTTT
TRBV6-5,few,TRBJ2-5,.,CASNSRGRTQYF,TGTGCCAGCAACTCTAGGGGTAGGACCCAGTACTTC
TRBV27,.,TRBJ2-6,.,CASSLGHRLSSGANVLTF,TGTGCCAGCAGTTTGGGACACCGACTTAGCTCTGGGGCCAACGTCCTGACTTTC
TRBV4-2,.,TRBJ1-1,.,CASSQGDTTEAFF,TGTGCCAGCAGCCAAGGGGATACCACTGAAGCTTTCTTT
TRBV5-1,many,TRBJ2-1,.,CASSLVAERYNEQFF,TGCGCCAGCAGCTTGGTAGCGGAGCGCTACAATGAGCAGTTCTTC
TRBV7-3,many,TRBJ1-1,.,CASSLTDNTEAFF,TGTGCCAGCAGCTTGACGGATAACACTGAAGCTTTCTTT
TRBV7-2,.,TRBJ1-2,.,CASSLNSGRINYGYTF,TGTGCCAGCAGCCTGAACTCGGGACGGATTAACTATGGCTACACCTTC
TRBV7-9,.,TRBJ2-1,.,CASSLVGLNEQFF,TGTGCCAGCAGCTTAGTAGGCCTGAATGAGCAGTTCTTC
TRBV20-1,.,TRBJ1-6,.,CSARDTLRQSNSPLHF,TGCAGTGCTAGAGACACTTTACGGCAGTCCAATTCACCCCTCCACTTT
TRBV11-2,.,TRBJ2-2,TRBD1,CASSLDRSFVGTGATGELFF,TGTGCCAGCAGCTTAGATCGTTCGTTTGTGGGGACAGGGGCGACCGGGGAGCTGTTTTTT
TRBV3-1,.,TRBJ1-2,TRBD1,CASSRKSGTGGSEGYTF,TGTGCCAGCAGCCGAAAATCCGGGACAGGGGGATCAGAGGGCTACACCTTC
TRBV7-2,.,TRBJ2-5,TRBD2,CASSRSGKETQYF,TGTGCCAGCAGTCGTAGCGGGAAGGAGACCCAGTACTTC
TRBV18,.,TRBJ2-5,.,CASSPDSQTQYF,TGTGCCAGCTCGCCGGACAGCCAGACCCAGTACTTC
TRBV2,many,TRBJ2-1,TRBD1,CASSEQGAREQFF,TGTGCCAGCAGTGAACAGGGGGCTAGGGAGCAGTTCTTC
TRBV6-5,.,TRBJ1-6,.,CASSYSGIYYSYNSPLHF,TGTGCCAGCAGTTACTCGGGCATTTATTACTCCTATAATTCACCCCTCCACTTT
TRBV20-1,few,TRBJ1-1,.,CSASNLWGPEAFF,TGCAGTGCTAGTAATCTTTGGGGTCCTGAAGCTTTCTTT